The 21 T cell receptor beta chains presented below share a single source sample, sequenced in a study of T-cell memory formation after mild COVID-19. Via MiXCR, TCRdb re-called the 5' RACE reads, giving one row per CDR3 protein. The sample has 580,000 or so distinct CDR3 sequences, about 18% seen once. The sample was PBMCs or a T cell subset sorted from them (not recorded which). Every receptor here comes from an adult woman who had mild COVID-19 (a few samples of this study predate the infection). Cell type and time point are not known.

V is TRBV30 and J is TRBJ1-1; 8 positions agree with TRBD1. V gave up 2 bases and J gave up 5 bases; unmatched junction bases: 4. Germline V gives CDR1 GTSNPN, CDR2 SVGIG (reference sequence). CDR3 length: 13 residues. The CDR3 protein is CAWSRTGPTEAFF. The CDR3 DNA reads TGTGCCTGGAGTAGGACAGGGCCAACTGAAGCTTTCTTT.

The chain couples TRBV6-2 or TRBV6-3 to TRBJ2-1; TRBD2 matches 8 bases. CDR3 length: 15 amino acids. The germline V gene has CDR1 MNHEY and CDR2 SVGEGT. V dropped 6 bases and J dropped 0; count of bases not matched to a gene: 4. As DNA, the CDR3 is TGTGCCAGCAGCATACTAGCGGACTCCTACAATGAGCAGTTCTTC. It codes for CASSILADSYNEQFF.

The chain links TRBV4-1 to TRBJ2-3; D not certain. V was pared by 0 bases and J by 2 bases, with 6 bases between. Germline CDR1 and CDR2: MGHRA and YSYEKL. The CDR3 has 14 residues. CDR3 protein: CASSQERLTDTQYF. CDR3 DNA sequence: TGCGCCAGCAGCCAAGAACGGCTCACAGATACGCAGTATTTT.

This clonotype was counted ten times or more. This sequence joins TRBV7-9 and TRBJ1-1, with no clear D. This CDR3 has 18 amino acids. CDR1 and CDR2 from the germline V gene are SEHNR and FQNEAQ (reference sequence). V lost 5 bases and J 0 bases, leaving 22 bases between the germline ends. This chain's CDR3 is CASSPRMAPSRVNTEAFF. DNA of the CDR3: TGTGCCAGCAGCCCCAGAATGGCCCCAAGTCGAGTGAACACTGAAGCTTTCTTT.

This clonotype showed up just a few times. The gene calls are TRBV7-9 and TRBJ2-1, with 13 bases identical to TRBD2. Germline V gene data show CDR1 as SEHNR and CDR2 as FQNEAQ (reference sequence). The J segment lost 6 bases and the V segment lost 5 bases, leaving 4 bases of the junction unmatched. There are 15 residues in the CDR3. The CDR3 reads CASSHWTSGSNEQFF. DNA for the CDR3: TGTGCCAGCAGCCACTGGACTAGCGGGAGCAATGAGCAGTTCTTC.

The chain employs TRBV7-9 and TRBJ2-7, with a weak D call TRBD2 (6 bases). Germline V gene lookup returns CDR1 SEHNR and CDR2 FQNEAQ (reference sequence). The ends were cut back, 4 bases at V and 0 bases at J, with 16 bases in the middle. The CDR3 spans 16 residues. The CDR3 loop reads CASSYLLGTHSYEQYF. As DNA, the CDR3 is TGTGCCAGCAGCTACTTACTGGGGACTCACTCCTACGAGCAGTACTTC.

The DNA of the CDR3 is TGTGCCAGCAGCTTAGGGCTGGTCAGGAGCTCCTACGAGCAGTACTTC. The encoded protein is CASSLGLVRSSYEQYF. V and J are TRBV7-2 and TRBJ2-7; no reliable D call. V was cut by 1 base and J by 0 bases, with 13 bases left in between. The CDR3 spans 16 residues. The germline V gene has CDR1 SGHTA and CDR2 FQGNSA.

This clonotype has a count of ten or more. V and J are TRBV12-3 or TRBV12-4 and TRBJ2-1, with 13 bases aligning to TRBD2. The junction had 26 bases not matched to a gene; V was cut back by 8 bases and J by 7 bases. This CDR3 is built from 21 residues. CDR3 sequence: CASGPQVLTSGGHPRGNEQFF. DNA for the CDR3: TGTGCCAGCGGCCCTCAAGTGCTGACTAGCGGGGGGCACCCCAGAGGTAATGAGCAGTTCTTC.

This clonotype turned up a few times. V is TRBV7-9 and J is TRBJ2-3; D gene ambiguous. Germline loops: CDR1 SEHNR, CDR2 FQNEAQ (reference sequence). The CDR3 totals 13 residues. V gave up 1 base and J gave up 6 bases, with 8 bases separating them. This CDR3 is CASSLGSLDTQYF. The CDR3 coding sequence is TGTGCCAGCAGCTTAGGATCCCTCGATACGCAGTATTTT. Filled out from reference TRBV7-9 and TRBJ2-3, the complete variable domain reads DTGVSQNPRHKITKRGQNVTFRCDPISEHNRLYWYRQTLGQGPEFLTYFQNEAQLEKSRLLSDRFSAERPKGSFSTLEIQRTEQGDSAMYLCASSLGSLDTQYFGPGTRLTVL.

The chain has TRBV7-2 and TRBJ1-4; unclear D gene. Trimming took off 1 base at V and 4 bases at J, with 7 bases between the two ends. The germline CDR1 and CDR2 sequences are SGHTA and FQGNSA. There are 14 residues in the CDR3. CDR3 amino acids: CASSLGVRNEKLFF. The CDR3 DNA is TGTGCCAGCAGCTTAGGAGTCCGTAATGAAAAACTGTTTTTT. Full variable domain (missing parts from reference TRBV7-2 and TRBJ1-4): GAGVSQSPSNKVTEKGKDVELRCDPISGHTALYWYRQSLGQGLEFLIYFQGNSAPDKSGLPSDRFSAERTGGSVSTLTIQRTQQEDSAVYLCASSLGVRNEKLFFGSGTQLSVL.

This clonotype appeared a few times. This chain connects TRBV19 to TRBJ2-1; weak D call: TRBD2 (5 bases). CDR1 and CDR2 (germline): LNHDA, SQIVND (reference sequence). The CDR3 sequence is 14 residues long. Trimming took off 7 bases at V and 2 bases at J, with 12 bases between the two ends. This chain's CDR3 is CASIKSGAYNEQFF. The CDR3 nucleotides read TGTGCCAGTATCAAAAGCGGAGCCTACAATGAGCAGTTCTTC.

This clonotype was observed a handful of times. The rearrangement joins TRBV20-1 to TRBJ2-7; 7 bases are a match to TRBD1. Trimming removed 6 bases from V and 4 bases from J; junction bases left unmatched: 6. Germline CDR1 reads DFQATT; CDR2 reads SNEGSKA (reference sequence). The CDR3 covers 12 residues. The CDR3 protein is CSAPGQYYEQYF. The CDR3 DNA sequence: TGCAGTGCCCCGGGACAGTATTACGAGCAGTACTTC.

The chain joins TRBV10-3 to TRBJ2-7; TRBD1 matches at 10 bases. Trimming cost V 4 bases and J 3 bases; bases outside gene matches: 6. The germline CDR1 and CDR2 sequences are ENHRY and SYGVKD. The CDR3 length is 15 residues. CDR3 region: CAISGGTGENYEQYF. CDR3 bases: TGTGCCATCAGTGGGGGGACAGGGGAAAACTACGAGCAGTACTTC.

The sample holds a few counts of this clonotype. J is TRBJ2-3 and V is TRBV11-1; TRBD1 might be the D (6 bases). The CDR3 is 15 amino acids. Trimming cost V 6 bases and J 5 bases, with 18 bases left between them. The V gene's germline CDR1 is SGHAT and CDR2 FQDESV (reference sequence). The CDR3 sequence: CASSRSRGTLDTQYF. CDR3 coding DNA: TGTGCCAGCAGTCGCAGCCGTGGGACACTAGATACGCAGTATTTT.

The gene calls are TRBV5-1 and TRBJ1-4; D is uncertain. Per germline, CDR1 SGHRS and CDR2 YFSETQ. CDR3 length equals 15 residues. With 2 bases removed from V and 4 bases from J, the gap between germline ends came to 12 bases. The CDR3 sequence is CASSFQATINEKLFF. The CDR3 region has the DNA TGCGCCAGCAGCTTTCAAGCCACTATTAATGAAAAACTGTTTTTT.

This clonotype was seen a few times. This chain connects TRBV12-3 or TRBV12-4 to TRBJ2-2; TRBD1 agrees at 10 bases. The ends lost 6 bases at V and 2 bases at J; junction bases unmatched: 12. The CDR3 is 18 residues long. The DNA for the CDR3 is TGTGCCAGCAGGAGAACCACCGGGACAGGGGACAACACCGGGGAGCTGTTTTTT. Amino acid sequence: CASRRTTGTGDNTGELFF.

V usage is TRBV7-6 and J usage is TRBJ2-5, with 7 nucleotides matching TRBD2. The junction had 12 bases not matched to a gene; V was cut back by 3 bases and J by 5 bases. CDR3 length: 16 residues. The germline gives CDR1 SGHVS, CDR2 FNYEAQ. Here the CDR3 reads CASSLGSSGVHETQYF. In nucleotides, the CDR3 is TGTGCCAGCAGCTTGGGGTCCAGCGGGGTCCACGAGACCCAGTACTTC.

The chain uses TRBV20-1 and TRBJ1-1; 10 positions agree with TRBD1. The CDR3 length is 16 residues. V was pared by 3 bases and J by 2 bases, with 9 bases of the junction left unmatched. Per germline, CDR1 DFQATT and CDR2 SNEGSKA (reference sequence). The CDR3 nucleotides are TGCAGTGCTAGGGAAACGACAGGGGGCCCCAACACTGAAGCTTTCTTT. Translated: CSARETTGGPNTEAFF.

This clonotype was picked up a small number of times. This sequence joins TRBV7-9 and TRBJ1-4; D is possibly TRBD1 (5 bases). The germline V gene has CDR1 SEHNR and CDR2 FQNEAQ (reference sequence). The V and J ends lost 5 bases and 3 bases respectively, with 13 bases between them. This CDR3 region has 15 residues. The CDR3 DNA is TGTGCCAGCAGCCCTTCAGGGTCGGCTAATGAAAAACTGTTTTTT. It codes for CASSPSGSANEKLFF.

The gene calls are TRBV2 and TRBJ1-1; no clear D. The germline V gene has CDR1 SNHLY and CDR2 FYNNEI. This CDR3 has 11 residues. Trimming stripped 9 bases from V and 7 bases from J, with 12 bases between. DNA of the CDR3: TGTGCCAGGAGAGGGTGGGATGAAGCTTTCTTT. This encodes CARRGWDEAFF.

This chain joins TRBV20-1 and TRBJ2-7; 8 bases are shared with TRBD1. Unmatched junction bases numbered 2, after V lost 5 bases and J lost 5 bases. The germline V gene encodes CDR1 DFQATT and CDR2 SNEGSKA (reference sequence). The CDR3 is 11 amino acids. CDR3 amino acids: CSAPDRDEQYF. The CDR3 DNA is TGCAGTGCTCCGGACAGGGACGAGCAGTACTTC.